This record concerns one T cell receptor (beta chain) sequence. The sample belongs to a study of a mutant IDH1 vaccine in newly diagnosed glioma. Study at large: Treated patients comprised 62.5% males and approximately 38% females, mean age roughly 37 years. Earlier treatment was radiotherapy, temozolomide, or both, with most getting both.

Germline V gene lookup returns CDR1 SGHRS and CDR2 YFSETQ. This CDR3 spans 12 amino acids. The V gene lost 7 bases and the J gene lost 7 bases, with 15 bases spanning the gap. Method: immunoSEQ multiplex PCR; TCRdb's copy keeps in-frame clones and lacks some. The sample includes 15,000 to 20,000 clones, 95% of them seen just once. As for time point: baseline, week 1 (first vaccination visit). Treatment meaning: pre-vaccination baseline after standard-of-care therapy. Each astrocytoma in the donors was new, WHO grade 3 or 4, IDH1-mutant and ATRX-lost. The chain carries TRBV5-1 and TRBJ2-7; unclear D gene. The receptor comes from a young woman with glioma. Some clones in this sample may be carry-over from other donors' samples. Sequencing used peripheral blood mononuclear cells (PBMCs), obtained from a glioma patient treated with radiotherapy, temozolomide or both. This CDR3 reads CASSDGPLEQYF. As DNA, the CDR3 is TGCGCCAGCTCAGACGGGCCATTAGAGCAGTACTTC.